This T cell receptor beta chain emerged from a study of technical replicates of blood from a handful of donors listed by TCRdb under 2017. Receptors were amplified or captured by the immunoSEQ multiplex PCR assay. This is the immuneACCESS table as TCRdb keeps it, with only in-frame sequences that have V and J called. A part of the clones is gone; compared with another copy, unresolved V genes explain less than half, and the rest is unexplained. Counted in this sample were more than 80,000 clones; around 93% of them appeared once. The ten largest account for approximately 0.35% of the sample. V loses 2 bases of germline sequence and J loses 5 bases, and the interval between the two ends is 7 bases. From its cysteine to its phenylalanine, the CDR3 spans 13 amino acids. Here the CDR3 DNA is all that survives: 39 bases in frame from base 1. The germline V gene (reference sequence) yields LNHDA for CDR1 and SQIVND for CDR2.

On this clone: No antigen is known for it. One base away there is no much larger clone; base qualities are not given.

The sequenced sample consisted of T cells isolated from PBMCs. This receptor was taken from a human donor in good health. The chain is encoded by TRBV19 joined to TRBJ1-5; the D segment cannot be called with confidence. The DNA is TGTGCCAGTAGTATAAGGGAGGATCAGCCCCAGCATTTT. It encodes CASSIREDQPQHF. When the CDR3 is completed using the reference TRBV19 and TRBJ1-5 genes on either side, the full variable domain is DGGITQSPKYLFRKEGQNVTLSCEQNLNHDAMYWYRQDPGQGLRLIYYSQIVNDFQKGDIAEGYSVSREKKESFPLTVTSAQKNPTAFYLCASSIREDQPQHFGDGTRLSIL.